This T cell receptor (beta chain) was identified during a study of blood T cell repertoires in COVID-19. Study-level information: Some COVID-19 samples were acute and others convalescent; all came from the United States, Italy and Spain. The cDNA or gDNA used as material had been derived from T cells, B-cell-depleted T cells, or PBMCs.

Here immunoSEQ multiplex PCR was the method, and the copy in TCRdb shows in-frame clones only, minus some. In the table there are 310,000 or so clones, 70% to 90% of which are singletons. The CDR3 sequence is 16 residues long. Germline V gene data show CDR1 as LGHDT and CDR2 as YNNKEL (reference sequence). With V trimmed by 3 bases and J by 4 bases, 8 bases remained unmatched. This chain uses TRBV3-1 (or the pseudogene TRBV3-2) with TRBJ2-3, with 9 bases aligning to TRBD2. Sequenced input: PBMCs or T cells enriched from blood (not recorded which). The clonotype was recovered from a woman between 18 and 29 years old who had recovered from COVID-19. Here the CDR3 DNA reads TGTGCCAGCAGCCAGGTAGCGGGAGTTCGGGCAGATACGCAGTATTTT. Its protein product is CASSQVAGVRADTQYF.